This T cell receptor beta chain was documented in a study of vaccination effects on CD4 cells after COVID-19. Sequenced by immunoSEQ multiplex PCR; TCRdb stores in-frame clones only, minus some. The sample carries 25,000 to 35,000 clones, 60% to 80% recorded once. This clone was counted a few times. The antigen remains unidentified. Sequencing in the ViraFEST assay came after antigen-specific CD4+ T cells had been expanded with viral peptide pools, which were used to stimulate PBMC. Following a 10-day culture, CD4+ T cells were purified. Either the BNT162b2 or mRNA-1273 vaccine was given to participants in two doses. Absence of prior SARS-CoV-2 infection characterized the vaccine recipients, who showed negative nucleocapsid antibodies. After 1.5 million to 2 million PBMC were placed in each well, they were cultured with about 10 IU/ml IL-2 and approximately 10 ug/ml peptides. IL-2 medium supplanted half the medium on days 3 and 7.

Study results and caveats: Cross-reactivity toward common cold coronaviruses was confined to only 1 of 255 vaccine-induced clones in healthy vaccinees.

V lost 6 bases, J lost 7 bases, and 11 bases stayed unmatched. This CDR3 has 15 amino acids. Germline V gene sequence: CDR1 SNHLY, CDR2 FYNNEI. This specimen consisted of CD4+ T cells from PBMCs cultured with HCoV-229E spike peptides, obtained after COVID-19 vaccination. The V and J genes are TRBV2 and TRBJ2-1; 8 nucleotides agree with TRBD1. The TCR originated in a human donor who received a COVID-19 vaccine. The CDR3 DNA reads TGTGCCAGCAGAGGTGGACAGGGTCGGTATAATGAGCAGTTCTTC. It specifies CASRGGQGRYNEQFF.